The 18 T cell receptor beta chains below come from one sample, sequenced in a study of human T cells and chemical hapten exposure. TCRdb called the RACE reads again in MiXCR, with one record for every CDR3 protein. Of some 170,000 distinct CDR3 sequences in the sample, around a quarter were seen once. Sample time point: patch test 3, about 24 weeks after DPC sensitization. The treatment is: therapeutic diphenylcyclopropenone sensitization with weekly scalp DPC. Sample: whole blood, taken in connection with sensitization to the hapten diphenylcyclopropenone (DPC). The source is a woman aged 18 to 35 with alopecia areata. Some clones in this sample may be carry-over from other donors' samples.

A few counts support this clonotype. The chain recombines TRBV20-1 with TRBJ2-2; maybe TRBD2 (6 bases). Germline V CDR1 and CDR2: DFQATT, SNEGSKA (reference sequence). V was pared by 8 bases and J by 0 bases, with 13 bases between. The CDR3 is made up of 14 amino acids. CDR3 region: CSSLGTANTGELFF. CDR3 nucleotides: TGCAGTTCCCTCGGGACTGCGAACACCGGGGAGCTGTTTTTT.

V and J are TRBV27 and TRBJ2-7; no reliable D call. Trimming pared 8 bases from V and 5 bases from J, leaving 19 bases between. The CDR3 is made up of 14 amino acids. Germline CDR1 MNHEY, CDR2 SMNVEV (reference sequence). DNA of the CDR3: TGTGCCAGCTCCCTTAAAGCAAATCTCCACGAGCAGTACTTC. Translated, it gives CASSLKANLHEQYF.

The chain has TRBV29-1 and TRBJ1-3; D not certain. The CDR3 runs 12 residues. Germline V gives CDR1 SQVTM, CDR2 ANQGSEA. Trimming pared 7 bases from V and 0 bases from J, leaving 7 bases between. This CDR3 is CSGCSSGNTIYF. The CDR3 DNA is TGCAGCGGATGTTCCTCTGGAAACACCATATATTTT.

The rearrangement uses TRBV11-1 and TRBJ2-5; no firm D call. Deletions cut 2 bases from V and 2 bases from J, with 15 bases between. Germline V lookup: CDR1 SGHAT, CDR2 FQDESV (reference sequence). CDR3 length equals 16 residues. The DNA of the CDR3 is TGTGCCAGCAGCTTAAGACCCTCCGGCATTCAAGAGACCCAGTACTTC. Protein: CASSLRPSGIQETQYF.

This clonotype was seen only a few times. V and J are TRBV6-1 and TRBJ2-5; TRBD1 matches at 7 bases. The CDR3 has 10 amino acids. CDR1 and CDR2 (germline): MNHNS, SASEGT. J lost 13 bases, V lost 4 bases, and 3 bases had no gene match. CDR3 nucleotide sequence: TGTGCCAGCAGTGGACAGGGTCTGTACTTC. The encoded protein is CASSGQGLYF.

This clonotype occurred a few times. J is TRBJ2-4 and V is TRBV29-1; possible D gene TRBD2, 6 bases. V lost 5 bases and J 7 bases, leaving 12 bases between the germline ends. Germline V gives CDR1 SQVTM, CDR2 ANQGSEA. The CDR3 runs 12 residues. The CDR3 loop reads CSVRGLKNIQYF. Here the CDR3 DNA reads TGCAGCGTTCGGGGGTTAAAGAACATTCAGTACTTC. The full variable domain, with the rest looked up from reference TRBV29-1 and TRBJ2-4, is SAVISQKPSRDICQRGTSLTIQCQVDSQVTMMFWYRQQPGQSLTLIATANQGSEATYESGFVIDKFPISRPNLTFSTLTVSNMSPEDSSIYLCSVRGLKNIQYFGAGTRLSVL.

The sample holds a few counts of this clonotype. V gene TRBV12-3 or TRBV12-4 combines with J gene TRBJ2-1, with 7 bases that match TRBD2. The CDR3 is made up of 13 amino acids. Germline trimming cut 8 bases from V and 8 bases from J; bases unmatched to any gene: 9. The CDR3 reads CASRRGGGYEQFF. Written as DNA, the CDR3 is TGTGCCAGCCGTCGTGGGGGGGGGTATGAGCAGTTCTTC.

This clonotype was counted only a few times. The chain has TRBV18 and TRBJ2-3; D is undetermined. The germline V and J ends were trimmed by 6 bases and 1 base, with 17 bases remaining between them. The CDR3 covers 16 residues. Germline CDR1 is KGHSH and CDR2 is LQKENI. The CDR3 loop is CASSLKPRPGTDTQYF. The CDR3 region has the DNA TGTGCCAGCTCCCTCAAGCCCCGGCCTGGCACAGATACGCAGTATTTT.

This clonotype was recorded a few times. The V call is TRBV10-3, the J call TRBJ2-2; D not resolved. CDR1 is ENHRY, CDR2 SYGVKD, per germline. The CDR3 contains 12 residues. V was clipped by 10 bases and J by 5 bases, with 11 bases between them. CDR3 nucleotides: TGTGCCACCAACATTGGGACCGGGGAGCTGTTTTTT. It encodes CATNIGTGELFF.

V is TRBV7-8 and J is TRBJ2-1; 10 positions agree with TRBD2. This CDR3 is 16 amino acids long. The junction had 7 bases not matched to a gene; V was cut back by 3 bases and J by 5 bases. Germline CDR1 is SGHVS and CDR2 is FQNEAQ. CDR3 region: CASSFSLAGGDNEQFF. The CDR3 DNA reads as TGTGCCAGCAGCTTTTCTTTAGCGGGAGGCGACAATGAGCAGTTCTTC.

This clonotype was seen a handful of times. V usage is TRBV7-2 and J usage is TRBJ2-1; TRBD2 agrees at 9 bases. CDR1 is SGHTA and CDR2 is FQGNSA in the germline V gene. The CDR3 is 19 residues long. V lost 6 bases to trimming and J lost 7 bases; unmatched junction nucleotides: 22. The CDR3 DNA sequence: TGTGCCAGCAGATCCTCCCCCTCTCGTGCGGGGGGGCCCCAGAATGAGCAGTTCTTC. Protein product: CASRSSPSRAGGPQNEQFF.

The rearrangement uses TRBV20-1 and TRBJ2-7, with D unresolved. The CDR3 runs 14 residues. Germline CDR1 is DFQATT and CDR2 is SNEGSKA (reference sequence). Trimming took 0 bases from V and 1 from J, leaving 10 bases between them. This CDR3 reads CSARDAERSYEQYF. The DNA for the CDR3 is TGCAGTGCTAGAGACGCAGAAAGGTCCTACGAGCAGTACTTC.

This clonotype has only a few counts. This rearrangement joins TRBV4-2 to TRBJ2-5, with D unclear. The CDR3 consists of 14 residues. Germline CDR1 is LGHNA and CDR2 is YNFKEQ. V lost 3 bases, J lost 2 bases, and 10 bases lay in between. The CDR3 protein is CASSHLPVQETQYF. For the CDR3, the DNA is TGTGCCAGCAGCCACCTACCAGTTCAAGAGACCCAGTACTTC.

The chain joins TRBV12-3 or TRBV12-4 to TRBJ2-5, with 7 bases aligning to TRBD1. V was clipped by 6 bases and J by 2 bases; unmatched bases: 6. CDR3 length: 14 residues. CDR3 in amino acids: CASRTGRLQETQYF. The CDR3 DNA is TGTGCCAGCAGGACAGGGCGATTACAAGAGACCCAGTACTTC.

J is TRBJ1-1 and V is TRBV5-1; 8 bases agree with TRBD1. The CDR3 is made up of 16 amino acids. Per germline, CDR1 SGHRS and CDR2 YFSETQ. The ends lost 4 bases at V and 4 bases at J; junction bases unmatched: 12. CDR3 protein: CASSPGQGKIRTEAFF. The CDR3 DNA sequence: TGCGCCAGCAGCCCTGGACAGGGAAAGATCCGCACTGAAGCTTTCTTT. The whole variable domain, remainder taken from reference TRBV5-1 and TRBJ1-1, is KAGVTQTPRYLIKTRGQQVTLSCSPISGHRSVSWYQQTPGQGLQFLFEYFSETQRNKGNFPGRFSGRQFSNSRSEMNVSTLELGDSALYLCASSPGQGKIRTEAFFGQGTRLTVV.

This chain connects TRBV12-3 or TRBV12-4 to TRBJ2-1; D not certain. The CDR3 is 13 residues long. The V end lost 9 bases, the J end lost 3 bases, and 12 bases lay between the germline ends. In DNA form, the CDR3 reads TGTGCCAGTACGGACCCTGACTACAATGAGCAGTTCTTC. As protein: CASTDPDYNEQFF.

This clonotype was seen only a few times. J is TRBJ2-6 and V is TRBV29-1; D is undetermined. The CDR3 has 14 amino acids. CDR1 and CDR2 from the germline V gene are SQVTM and ANQGSEA. The V end lost 1 base, the J end lost 0 bases, and 4 bases lay between the germline ends. This chain's CDR3 is CSVEGGSGANVLTF. The CDR3 nucleotides are TGCAGCGTTGAAGGTGGCTCTGGGGCCAACGTCCTGACTTTC. The whole variable domain, remainder taken from reference TRBV29-1 and TRBJ2-6, is SAVISQKPSRDICQRGTSLTIQCQVDSQVTMMFWYRQQPGQSLTLIATANQGSEATYESGFVIDKFPISRPNLTFSTLTVSNMSPEDSSIYLCSVEGGSGANVLTFGAGSRLTVL.

The V gene is TRBV10-3, the J gene TRBJ1-4; D call uncertain. This CDR3 region has 14 residues. CDR1 is ENHRY and CDR2 is SYGVKD in the germline V gene. Trimming stripped 3 bases from V and 4 bases from J, with 9 bases between. DNA of the CDR3: TGTGCCATCAGTGAAGGAGGTTTTAATGAAAAACTGTTTTTT. Its translation: CAISEGGFNEKLFF.